Sequencing of this T cell receptor beta chain was carried out in a study of vaccination effects on CD4 cells after COVID-19. In the study overall: ViraFEST expansion of antigen-specific CD4+ T cells with viral peptide pools preceded sequencing.

Concerning this clone: What it binds is not known.

Cells that had been cultured for 9 to 10 days were the source of isolated CD4+ T cells. The vaccine given was either BNT162b2 or mRNA-1273, in two doses. Nucleocapsid antibodies stayed negative before and after vaccination, showing no earlier SARS-CoV-2 infection. The method was immunoSEQ multiplex PCR; TCRdb's version includes in-frame clones alone and lacks a portion of them. The sample holds tens of thousands of clones, around 70% seen once. CDR1 is SGHVT and CDR2 is SQSDAQ in the germline V gene. The CDR3 has 18 amino acids. Trimming stripped 2 bases from V and 0 bases from J, with 17 bases between.

The rearrangement joins TRBV7-4 to TRBJ1-3; D remains unclear. This receptor was taken from a human donor who received a COVID-19 vaccine. The material was CD4+ T cells from PBMCs cultured without peptide, obtained after COVID-19 vaccination. CDR3 nucleotide sequence: TGTGCCAGCAGCTTAAGGTTCTCGGCGGTGAGCTCTGGAAACACCATATATTTT. It translates to CASSLRFSAVSSGNTIYF.